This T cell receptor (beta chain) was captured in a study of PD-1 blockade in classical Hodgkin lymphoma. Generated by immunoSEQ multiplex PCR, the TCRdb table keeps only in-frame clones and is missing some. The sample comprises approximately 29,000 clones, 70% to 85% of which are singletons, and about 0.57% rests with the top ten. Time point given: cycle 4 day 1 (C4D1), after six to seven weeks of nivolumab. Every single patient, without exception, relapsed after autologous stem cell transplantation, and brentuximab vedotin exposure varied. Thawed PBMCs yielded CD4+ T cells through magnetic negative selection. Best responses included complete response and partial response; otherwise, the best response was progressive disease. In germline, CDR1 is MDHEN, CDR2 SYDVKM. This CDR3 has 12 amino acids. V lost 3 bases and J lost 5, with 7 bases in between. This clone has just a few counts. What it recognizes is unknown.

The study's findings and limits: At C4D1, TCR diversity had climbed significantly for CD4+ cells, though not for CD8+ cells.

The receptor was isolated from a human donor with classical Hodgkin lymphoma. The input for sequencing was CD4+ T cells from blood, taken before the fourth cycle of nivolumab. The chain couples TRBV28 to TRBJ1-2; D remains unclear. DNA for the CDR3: TGTGCCAGCAGTTTTCCCGAGTATGGCTACACCTTC. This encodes CASSFPEYGYTF.